Sequencing of this T cell receptor beta chain was carried out in a study of technical replicates of blood from several donors. This table comes from immunoSEQ multiplex PCR, and its TCRdb copy is limited to in-frame clones, with some not included. The table lists 11,000 to 15,000 clones, less than 90% of them singletons. With V trimmed by 2 bases and J by 2 bases, 6 bases remained unmatched. The CDR3 runs 16 residues. The V gene's germline CDR1 is SEHNR and CDR2 FQNEAQ (reference sequence). Sequencing input: PBMCs. The chain employs TRBV7-9 and TRBJ1-2; the match to TRBD1 covers 9 bases. The receptor comes from a human donor in good health. The CDR3 reads CASSLSIGTGNYGYTF. The DNA for the CDR3 is TGTGCCAGCAGCTTATCAATTGGGACAGGGAACTATGGCTACACCTTC.